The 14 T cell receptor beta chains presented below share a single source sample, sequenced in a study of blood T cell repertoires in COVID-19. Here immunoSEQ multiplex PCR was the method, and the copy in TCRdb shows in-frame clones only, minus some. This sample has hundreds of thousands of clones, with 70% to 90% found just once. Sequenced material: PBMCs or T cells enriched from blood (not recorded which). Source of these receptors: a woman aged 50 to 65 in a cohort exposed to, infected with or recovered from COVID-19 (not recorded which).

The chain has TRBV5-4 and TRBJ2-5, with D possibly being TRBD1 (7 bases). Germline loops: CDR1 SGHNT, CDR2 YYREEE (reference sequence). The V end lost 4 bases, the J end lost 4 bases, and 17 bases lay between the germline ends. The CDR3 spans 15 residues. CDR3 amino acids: CASSTTDRRGETQYF. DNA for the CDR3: TGTGCCAGCAGCACTACGGACAGGCGGGGAGAGACCCAGTACTTC.

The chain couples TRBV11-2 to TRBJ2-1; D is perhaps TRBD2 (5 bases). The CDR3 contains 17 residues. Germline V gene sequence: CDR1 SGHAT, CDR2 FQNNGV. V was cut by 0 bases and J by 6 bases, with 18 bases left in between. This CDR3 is CASSLDRPRGVGNEQFF. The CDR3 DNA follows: TGTGCCAGCAGCTTAGATCGCCCCCGGGGTGTGGGCAATGAGCAGTTCTTC.

The CDR3, as DNA: TGTGCCAGCAGCTTATATTCTAGCGGGGGGCCTCAAGAGACCCAGTACTTC. Its translation: CASSLYSSGGPQETQYF. The chain combines TRBV7-8 with TRBJ2-5; 11 bases match TRBD2. With V trimmed by 2 bases and J by 2 bases, 7 bases remained unmatched. The CDR3 covers 17 residues. Germline loops: CDR1 SGHVS, CDR2 FQNEAQ.

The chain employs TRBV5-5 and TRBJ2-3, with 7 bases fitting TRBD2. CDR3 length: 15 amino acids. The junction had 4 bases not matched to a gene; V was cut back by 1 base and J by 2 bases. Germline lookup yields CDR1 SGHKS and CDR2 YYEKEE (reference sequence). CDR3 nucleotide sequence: TGTGCCAGCAGCTTGAGCGGGGCGAACACAGATACGCAGTATTTT. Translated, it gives CASSLSGANTDTQYF.

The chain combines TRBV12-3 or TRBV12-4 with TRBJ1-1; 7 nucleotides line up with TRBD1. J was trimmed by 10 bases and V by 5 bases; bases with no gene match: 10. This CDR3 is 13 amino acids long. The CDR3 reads CASSKGDSWVAFF. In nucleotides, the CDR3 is TGTGCCAGCAGTAAAGGGGACAGCTGGGTAGCTTTCTTT.

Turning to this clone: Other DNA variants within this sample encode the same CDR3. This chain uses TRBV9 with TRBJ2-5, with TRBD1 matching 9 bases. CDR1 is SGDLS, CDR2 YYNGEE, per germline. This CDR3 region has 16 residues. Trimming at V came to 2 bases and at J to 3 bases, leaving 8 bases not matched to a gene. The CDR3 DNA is TGTGCCAGCAGCGTGCGTCCCGGGACAGGGAAAGAGACCCAGTACTTC. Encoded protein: CASSVRPGTGKETQYF.

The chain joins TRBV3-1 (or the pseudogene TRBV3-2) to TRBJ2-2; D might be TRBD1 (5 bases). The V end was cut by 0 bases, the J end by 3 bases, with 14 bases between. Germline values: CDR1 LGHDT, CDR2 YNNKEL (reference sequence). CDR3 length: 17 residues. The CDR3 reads CASSQDRWQGYTGELFF. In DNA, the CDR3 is TGTGCCAGCAGCCAAGATAGGTGGCAGGGTTACACCGGGGAGCTGTTTTTT.

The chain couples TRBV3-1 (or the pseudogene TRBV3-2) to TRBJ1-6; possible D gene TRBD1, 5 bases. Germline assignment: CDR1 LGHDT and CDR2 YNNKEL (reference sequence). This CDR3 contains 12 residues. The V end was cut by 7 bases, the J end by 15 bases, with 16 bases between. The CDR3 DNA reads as TGTGCCAGCACGCTGGGGGAGGGGAACCTCCACTTT. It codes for CASTLGEGNLHF.

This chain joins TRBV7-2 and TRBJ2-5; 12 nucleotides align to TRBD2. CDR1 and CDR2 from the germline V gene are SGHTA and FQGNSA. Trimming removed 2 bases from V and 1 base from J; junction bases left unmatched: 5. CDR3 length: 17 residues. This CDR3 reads CASSLNPTSGGQETQYF. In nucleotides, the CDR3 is TGTGCCAGCAGCTTAAATCCGACTAGCGGGGGCCAAGAGACCCAGTACTTC.

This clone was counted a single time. This chain's CDR3 is CASSDGVVRTNSPLHF. The CDR3 nucleotides read TGTGCCAGCAGTGACGGGGTGGTCAGAACTAATTCACCCCTCCACTTT. The rearrangement links TRBV6-1 to TRBJ1-6; D remains ambiguous. Germline V gene sequence: CDR1 MNHNS, CDR2 SASEGT. There are 16 residues in the CDR3. The ends were cut back, 3 bases at V and 6 bases at J, with 15 bases in the middle.

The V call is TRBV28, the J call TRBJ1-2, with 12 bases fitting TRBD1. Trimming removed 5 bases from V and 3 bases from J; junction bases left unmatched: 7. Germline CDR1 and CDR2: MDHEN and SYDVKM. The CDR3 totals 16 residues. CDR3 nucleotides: TGTGCCAGCAGTAGCCCCCGGGACAGGGGGCACTATGGCTACACCTTC. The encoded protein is CASSSPRDRGHYGYTF.

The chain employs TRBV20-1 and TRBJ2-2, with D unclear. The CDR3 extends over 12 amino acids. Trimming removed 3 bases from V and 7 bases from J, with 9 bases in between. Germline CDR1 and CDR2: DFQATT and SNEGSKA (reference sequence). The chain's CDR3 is CSASRSVGELFF. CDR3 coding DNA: TGCAGTGCTAGTAGGAGTGTCGGGGAGCTGTTTTTT.

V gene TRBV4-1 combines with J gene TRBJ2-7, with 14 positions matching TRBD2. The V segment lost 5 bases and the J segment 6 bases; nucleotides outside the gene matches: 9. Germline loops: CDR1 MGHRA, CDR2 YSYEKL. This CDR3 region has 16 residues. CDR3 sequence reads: CASSFQAGTSGGEQYF. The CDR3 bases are TGCGCCAGCAGCTTTCAAGCCGGGACTAGCGGGGGCGAGCAGTACTTC.

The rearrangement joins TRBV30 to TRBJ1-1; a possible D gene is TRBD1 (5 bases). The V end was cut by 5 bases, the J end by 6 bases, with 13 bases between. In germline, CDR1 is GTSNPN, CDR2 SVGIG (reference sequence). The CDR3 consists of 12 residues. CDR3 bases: TGTGCCTGGGGGGGAGGGATGCCTGAAGCTTTCTTT. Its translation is CAWGGGMPEAFF.